This T cell receptor (beta chain) was recorded in a study of T-cell memory formation after mild COVID-19 listed by TCRdb under 2021. A note on the overall study: TCR sequence clusters from the two donors were found to be largely donor specific. In two donors, T-cell clones that expanded and contracted after mild COVID-19 were followed by sequencing TCRalpha and TCRbeta repertoires longitudinally. Two young, previously healthy adult volunteers, one female and one male, were included in the cohort.

The germline V gene provides CDR1 SGHTA and CDR2 FQGNSA. V loses 5 bases, J loses 3 bases, and the germline ends lie 10 bases apart. The CDR3 covers 13 residues, taking in both the cysteine and the phenylalanine. The entry retains the CDR3 DNA only, 39 bases that are in frame from base 1. PBMCs were isolated by Ficoll-Paque density gradient centrifugation. Notes on this clonotype: What antigen it recognizes has not been identified. No base quality values were provided; no much bigger clone lies one nucleotide off.

General findings and caveats noted by the study authors: Balanced CD4/CD8 phenotypes were observed for clones contracting from day 15 to 85, whereas a bias towards CD4+ was observed for a second wave of clones expanding from day 15 to 37. Whether the second-wave clones peaking on day 37 were SARS-CoV-2 specific was not confirmed. The study included only a couple of mild cases, and larger cohorts that include severe cases with pre-infection samples were judged to be necessary. Contracting CD4+ clones were located mainly in the CM and EM memory subsets, whereas CD8+ clones were found to be enriched in EMRA. Some responding clones were detected in pre-infection memory, which suggested that pre-existing cross-reactive memory T cells had joined the SARS-CoV-2 response.

These reads were obtained on an Illumina NovaSeq 6000. cDNA libraries for TCRalpha and TCRbeta were prepared by 5'RACE using constant-segment primers, with sample barcodes and unique molecular identifiers added. RNA was extracted from every sample with Trizol reagent. Amplification of the libraries took two PCR steps, and the second step added a second sample barcode plus Illumina TruSeq adapters. Sequencing of libraries was performed on an Illumina NovaSeq with 2 x 150 bp paired-end reads. As for how the authors treated the data: The reads were demultiplexed and collapsed into UMI-guided consensus sequences using migec v1.2.7. Using mixcr v2.1.11, UMI consensuses were aligned to TRA and TRB V and J templates and then assembled into clonotypes. Clonotypes were classified as expanded or contracted when called significant by both edgeR and NoisET, with noise models trained on biological replicates. edgeR calls used a false discovery rate-adjusted p below 0.01 and a log2 fold-change threshold of 1. As an exploratory analysis of dynamics, max-normalized trajectories of the 1000 most abundant clonotypes were examined by PCA with hierarchical clustering. Separately sequenced CD4+ and CD8+ repertoires were used to assign the CD4 or CD8 phenotype of responding clones. The raw public reads went through TCRdb reprocessing: fastp at Q25, MiXCR clone calling, in-frame beta chains kept. Rows matching on CDR3 protein sequence are summarized as one entry with the most common DNA and genes. It is TCRdb's table, rather than the study itself, that gives the V and J calls and clone size. The sample table records around 370,000 distinct CDR3 sequences; roughly 21% of these occur just once. Around 12% of the sample belongs to the ten largest clones.

The V and J segments used are TRBV7-2 and TRBJ1-2; no confident D gene assignment can be made. This receptor was identified in an adult woman who had mild COVID-19 (a few samples of this study predate the infection). The sample titles of this study are shuffled in the database, so cell type and time point are left out; the donor was told from shared clones. Sequences were obtained from PBMCs or a T cell subset sorted from them (not recorded which). The CDR3 amino acid sequence is: CASSPRSDYGYTF. The DNA is TGTGCCAGCAGCCCCCGGTCGGACTATGGCTACACCTTC.